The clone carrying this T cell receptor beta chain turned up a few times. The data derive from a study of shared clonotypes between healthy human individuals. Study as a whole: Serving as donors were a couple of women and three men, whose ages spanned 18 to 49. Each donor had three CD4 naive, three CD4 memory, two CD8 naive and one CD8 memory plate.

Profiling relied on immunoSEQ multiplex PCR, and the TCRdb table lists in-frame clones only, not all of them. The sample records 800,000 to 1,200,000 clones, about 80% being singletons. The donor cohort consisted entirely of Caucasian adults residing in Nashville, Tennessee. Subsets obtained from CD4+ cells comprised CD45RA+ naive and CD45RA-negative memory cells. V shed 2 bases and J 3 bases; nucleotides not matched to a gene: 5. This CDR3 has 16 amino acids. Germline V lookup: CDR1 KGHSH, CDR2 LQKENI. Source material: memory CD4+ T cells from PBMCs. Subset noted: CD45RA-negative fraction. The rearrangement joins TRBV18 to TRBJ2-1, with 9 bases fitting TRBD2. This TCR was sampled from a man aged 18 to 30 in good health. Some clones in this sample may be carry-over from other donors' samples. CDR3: CASSPETSGLYNEQFF. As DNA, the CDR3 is TGTGCCAGCTCACCAGAGACTAGCGGTCTCTACAATGAGCAGTTCTTC.